These 18 T cell receptor beta chains came from one sample sequenced in a study of T cells in Graves' hyperthyroidism and ophthalmopathy. Regions amplified from RNA transcripts were the TCR beta CDR3 regions. Researchers ran a first-round RT-PCR on the TCR CDR3 using the HTBI primer set. TCRdb itself ran the multiplex PCR reads through MiXCR, one entry per CDR3 protein. This table holds fewer than 350,000 distinct CDR3 sequences, less than 20% found once. The sequencing sample was made of blood. These receptors were taken from a man between 45 and 60 years old with Graves' ophthalmopathy.

This clonotype was detected a few times. This sequence joins TRBV14 and TRBJ2-7; TRBD2 aligns across 11 bases. The CDR3 runs to 16 residues. After removal of 0 bases from V and 5 bases from J, the junction contained 6 bases not matched to a gene. Germline CDR1 reads SGHDN; CDR2 reads FVKESK. The CDR3 DNA follows: TGTGCCAGCAGCCAAGACCTCGTAGCGGGAGGGGACGAGCAGTACTTC. Residues: CASSQDLVAGGDEQYF.

This clonotype was recorded a few times. V and J are TRBV5-6 and TRBJ2-7; D might be TRBD2 (6 bases). The CDR3 consists of 14 residues. Germline values: CDR1 SGHDT, CDR2 YYEEEE. The V and J ends lost 0 bases and 3 bases respectively, with 10 bases between them. CDR3 in DNA: TGTGCCAGCAGCTTGGGGGACTCCCTCTACGAGCAGTACTTC. This codes for CASSLGDSLYEQYF.

This clonotype was counted ten times or more. The chain joins TRBV3-1 to TRBJ2-1, with no clear D. V was shortened by 4 bases and J by 8 bases, with 6 bases between the two germline ends. The CDR3 consists of 11 residues. The germline CDR1 and CDR2 sequences are LGHDT and YNNKEL (reference sequence). The CDR3 DNA sequence: TGTGCCAGCAGCCTCCAGGATGAGCAGTTCTTC. Amino acids: CASSLQDEQFF.

This clonotype was recorded at least ten times. The V call is TRBV11-3, the J call TRBJ2-3; D is ambiguous. Germline CDR1 and CDR2: SGHNT and YENEEA. Trimming removed 4 bases at V and 1 base at J, with 9 bases between. The CDR3 length is 14 residues. The CDR3 region has the DNA TGTGCCAGCAGCTCTCGGACGGGCACAGATACGCAGTATTTT. This codes for CASSSRTGTDTQYF.

This clonotype has a count of ten or more. The V and J genes are TRBV12-3 or TRBV12-4 and TRBJ2-3; TRBD2 agrees at 9 bases. The V gene end was trimmed by 5 bases and the J gene end by 0 bases; junction bases not matched to a gene: 3. This CDR3 is 15 amino acids long. CDR3: CASSHLAGSTDTQYF. For the CDR3, the DNA is TGTGCCAGCAGTCACCTAGCGGGAAGCACAGATACGCAGTATTTT.

Here the CDR3 reads CASSLGGTGMNTEAFF. The CDR3 DNA reads as TGTGCCAGCAGCTTAGGAGGCACAGGGATGAACACTGAAGCTTTCTTT. The V and J genes are TRBV7-8 and TRBJ1-1; tentatively, D is TRBD1 (6 bases). The CDR3 contains 16 residues. Germline V gene sequence: CDR1 SGHVS, CDR2 FQNEAQ. V lost 1 base, J lost 0 bases, and 12 bases lay in between.

This clonotype was observed a handful of times. This sequence joins TRBV7-8 and TRBJ1-4; D call uncertain. The CDR3 extends over 15 amino acids. The V end lost 1 base, the J end lost 0 bases, and 6 bases lay between the germline ends. Germline V lookup: CDR1 SGHVS, CDR2 FQNEAQ. The CDR3 nucleotides are TGTGCCAGCAGCTTAGATGGGGCAACTAATGAAAAACTGTTTTTT. Protein sequence: CASSLDGATNEKLFF. Together with reference TRBV7-8 and TRBJ1-4, the CDR3 gives the full variable domain: GAGVSQSPRYKVAKRGQDVALRCDPISGHVSLFWYQQALGQGPEFLTYFQNEAQLDKSGLPSDRFFAERPEGSVSTLKIQRTQQEDSAVYLCASSLDGATNEKLFFGSGTQLSVL.

This clonotype has a count of ten or more. The gene calls are TRBV7-6 and TRBJ1-1, with 10 bases lining up with TRBD1. In germline, CDR1 is SGHVS, CDR2 FNYEAQ. Unmatched junction bases numbered 6, after V lost 5 bases and J lost 3 bases. CDR3 length: 15 residues. The CDR3 is CASSPGTGEDTEAFF. CDR3 DNA: TGTGCCAGCAGCCCTGGGACAGGGGAGGACACTGAAGCTTTCTTT.

The gene calls are TRBV4-2 and TRBJ2-1; 10 nucleotides line up with TRBD2. V was pared by 0 bases and J by 3 bases, with 5 bases of the junction left unmatched. Germline V gene sequence: CDR1 LGHNA, CDR2 YNFKEQ. The CDR3 runs to 17 residues. CDR3 sequence reads: CASSQDTSGMSYNEQFF. The CDR3 DNA reads TGTGCCAGCAGCCAAGATACTAGCGGGATGAGCTACAATGAGCAGTTCTTC.

The V and J genes are TRBV28 and TRBJ2-1, with 7 bases identical to TRBD2. J lost 5 bases, V lost 4 bases, and 8 bases had no gene match. Per the germline V gene, CDR1 is MDHEN and CDR2 is SYDVKM. The CDR3 is 15 residues long. The CDR3 protein is CASSWFGGRNNEQFF. The DNA for the CDR3 is TGTGCCAGCAGTTGGTTTGGCGGGAGAAACAATGAGCAGTTCTTC.

This chain uses TRBV18 with TRBJ2-7; 7 nucleotides agree with TRBD1. This CDR3 contains 16 residues. The V segment lost 3 bases and the J segment 9 bases; nucleotides outside the gene matches: 17. The germline CDR1 and CDR2 sequences are KGHSH and LQKENI. The CDR3 nucleotides are TGTGCCAGCTCACCCCCGACAGGGTCCATCTACGAGCGGCAGTACTTC. This gives the protein CASSPPTGSIYERQYF.

This clonotype was seen repeatedly, ten times or more. J is TRBJ2-3 and V is TRBV3-1; perhaps TRBD2 as D (6 bases). Germline assignment: CDR1 LGHDT and CDR2 YNNKEL (reference sequence). V was pared by 1 base and J by 1 base, with 12 bases between. The CDR3 has 16 residues. The CDR3 reads CASSQGPAGRTDTQYF. CDR3 DNA sequence: TGTGCCAGCAGCCAAGGTCCAGCGGGCCGCACAGATACGCAGTATTTT.

This clonotype was seen ten or more times. In DNA form, the CDR3 reads TGTGCCAGCAGCCGACCTTGGGCGGGAGATAGCAATGAGCAGTTCTTC. Encoded protein: CASSRPWAGDSNEQFF. This chain joins TRBV28 and TRBJ2-1, with 7 bases fitting TRBD2. This CDR3 region has 16 residues. The V gene's germline CDR1 is MDHEN and CDR2 SYDVKM. Trimming cost V 6 bases and J 6 bases; bases outside gene matches: 14. The entire variable domain, with the rest obtained from reference TRBV28 and TRBJ2-1, is as follows: DVKVTQSSRYLVKRTGEKVFLECVQDMDHENMFWYRQDPGLGLRLIYFSYDVKMKEKGDIPEGYSVSREKKERFSLILESASTNQTSMYLCASSRPWAGDSNEQFFGPGTRLTVL.

This clonotype was seen a few times. The genes are TRBV27 and TRBJ2-5; a weak D match, TRBD1 (6 bases). The CDR3 covers 13 residues. CDR1 is MNHEY, CDR2 SMNVEV, per germline (reference sequence). V was shortened by 6 bases and J by 4 bases, with 12 bases between the two germline ends. The CDR3 sequence is CASRSAGVETQYF. As DNA, the CDR3 is TGTGCCAGCAGAAGCGCAGGGGTAGAGACCCAGTACTTC.

The V and J genes are TRBV20-1 and TRBJ2-4; possible D gene TRBD1, 5 bases. The V end lost 3 bases, the J end lost 0 bases, and 9 bases lay between the germline ends. The CDR3 covers 14 residues. Germline values: CDR1 DFQATT, CDR2 SNEGSKA (reference sequence). The CDR3 here is CSAREGVAKNIQYF. The CDR3 nucleotides read TGCAGTGCTAGGGAAGGGGTAGCCAAAAACATTCAGTACTTC.

This clonotype was counted at least ten times. The rearrangement uses TRBV6-1 and TRBJ2-2, with a tentative D call TRBD1 (5 bases). CDR1 and CDR2 (germline): MNHNS, SASEGT. The CDR3 runs to 14 residues. V lost 7 bases and J lost 9, with 18 bases in between. The CDR3 DNA sequence: TGTGCCAGCACCCCAGGGTCCACGCGGAGGGAGCTGTTTTTT. Protein: CASTPGSTRRELFF.

There are a few counts of this clonotype. The J gene is TRBJ2-3, the V gene TRBV24-1; no reliable D call. Deletions cut 2 bases from V and 5 bases from J, with 7 bases between. The CDR3 length is 13 residues. Germline lookup yields CDR1 KGHDR and CDR2 SFDVKD. The CDR3 DNA is TGTGCCACCAGTGATTGGCTAGGAGATACGCAGTATTTT. Translating it yields CATSDWLGDTQYF.

This clonotype has more than one count but fewer than ten. This rearrangement joins TRBV2 to TRBJ2-2; no definite D call. This CDR3 is 12 amino acids long. Trimming shortened V by 8 bases and J by 3 bases, and 7 bases separated the two germline ends. Germline V gene lookup returns CDR1 SNHLY and CDR2 FYNNEI. CDR3: CASAMDTGELFF. CDR3 sequence (DNA): TGTGCCAGCGCCATGGACACCGGGGAGCTGTTTTTT.